This T cell receptor beta chain was profiled in a study of blood T cell repertoires in COVID-19. Authors' data handling: Nucleated cell counts were estimated from reference gene primer amplification. Profiled with immunoSEQ multiplex PCR; TCRdb holds only in-frame clones, not every one. V and J calls and clone size are copied from that table; D and trimming were computed from the DNA. The table has about 250,000 clones, about nine tenths seen once. V was shortened by 5 bases and J by 4 bases, with 14 bases between the two germline ends. The CDR3 extends over 14 amino acids. Germline-derived CDR1 and CDR2 are SEHNR and FQNEAQ (reference sequence).

V gene TRBV7-9 combines with J gene TRBJ1-2; D gene unclear. This TCR was recovered from a woman in her 30s with COVID-19, enrolled during active disease. The specimen was peripheral blood. DNA of the CDR3: TGTGCCAGCAGCCCCGCCCCCGGTCCCTATGGCTACACCTTC. It codes for CASSPAPGPYGYTF. The entire variable domain, with the rest obtained from reference TRBV7-9 and TRBJ1-2, is as follows: DTGVSQNPRHKITKRGQNVTFRCDPISEHNRLYWYRQTLGQGPEFLTYFQNEAQLEKSRLLSDRFSAERPKGSFSTLEIQRTEQGDSAMYLCASSPAPGPYGYTFGSGTRLTVV.